Shown below are 17 T cell receptor beta chains from a single sample sequenced in a study of CD8 T cells in ankylosing spondylitis. Using its own MiXCR run on the 5' RACE reads, TCRdb lists one record per CDR3 protein. The sample lists about 130,000 distinct CDR3 sequences; roughly a sixth were seen once. Findings and limits, study-wide: A motif in TCR beta, a set of roughly 8 highly homologous variants, appeared characteristic of ankylosing spondylitis blood.

For these receptors, no antigen is known. Sample: blood, either unsorted or a sorted T cell fraction (not recorded which). The receptors here all came from a male donor with ankylosing spondylitis.

This clonotype occurred many times. This rearrangement joins TRBV29-1 to TRBJ2-1; D is uncertain. Trimming stripped 1 base from V and 5 bases from J, with 6 bases between. This CDR3 is 12 amino acids long. Per germline, CDR1 SQVTM and CDR2 ANQGSEA. Here the CDR3 reads CSVEAAHNEQFF. The CDR3, as DNA: TGCAGCGTTGAAGCGGCCCACAATGAGCAGTTCTTC.

The V and J genes are TRBV7-9 and TRBJ2-7; tentatively, D is TRBD2 (6 bases). Deletions cut 5 bases from V and 1 base from J, with 12 bases between. This CDR3 is 14 amino acids long. Germline V lookup: CDR1 SEHNR, CDR2 FQNEAQ (reference sequence). CDR3 protein: CASSISGTSYEQYF. CDR3 bases: TGTGCCAGCAGCATCTCCGGGACTTCCTACGAGCAGTACTTC.

The chain joins TRBV12-3 or TRBV12-4 to TRBJ1-5; D remains unclear. V gave up 6 bases and J gave up 4 bases, with 13 bases separating them. There are 14 residues in the CDR3. The CDR3 DNA reads as TGTGCCAGCAGCCCTGGGGTCTTGAATCAGCCCCAGCATTTT. This codes for CASSPGVLNQPQHF.

This clonotype was seen ten or more times. The CDR3 loop is CASSFPTSRDNEQFF. In DNA form, the CDR3 reads TGTGCCAGCAGTTTCCCAACTAGCCGTGACAATGAGCAGTTCTTC. The chain links TRBV27 to TRBJ2-1, with D perhaps matching TRBD2 (6 bases). This CDR3 contains 15 residues. CDR1 is MNHEY and CDR2 is SMNVEV in the germline V gene (reference sequence). V lost 3 bases to trimming and J lost 5 bases, with 14 bases between them.

The rearrangement joins TRBV27 to TRBJ1-1; D call uncertain. V was pared by 1 base and J by 0 bases, with 3 bases between. The germline V gene encodes CDR1 MNHEY and CDR2 SMNVEV (reference sequence). The CDR3 extends over 13 amino acids. CDR3 sequence reads: CASSLFMNTEAFF. The CDR3 DNA sequence: TGTGCCAGCAGTTTATTTATGAACACTGAAGCTTTCTTT.

This clonotype came up a few times. The chain carries TRBV4-3 and TRBJ2-7; 9 nucleotides match TRBD1. The trim removed 0 bases at V and 6 bases at J, leaving 9 bases unmatched. The CDR3 contains 16 residues. The V gene's germline CDR1 is LGHNA and CDR2 YSLEER. In DNA form, the CDR3 reads TGCGCCAGCAGCCAAGAAGTGGTGGACAGGGGCCTCGAGCAGTACTTC. Protein product: CASSQEVVDRGLEQYF.

This clonotype was found once. The chain has TRBV18 and TRBJ2-5; 7 bases are shared with TRBD1. The CDR3 extends over 15 amino acids. After removal of 5 bases from V and 5 bases from J, the junction contained 11 bases not matched to a gene. CDR1 and CDR2 from the germline V gene are KGHSH and LQKENI. The CDR3 spells CASSTGTDNFETQYF. The CDR3 DNA reads as TGTGCCAGCTCAACCGGGACAGATAATTTTGAGACCCAGTACTTC.

This clonotype appeared a few times. The chain joins TRBV28 to TRBJ2-4; the D is unclear. Trimming stripped 5 bases from V and 6 bases from J, with 14 bases between. Germline-derived CDR1 and CDR2 are MDHEN and SYDVKM. The CDR3 has 14 amino acids. CDR3 coding DNA: TGTGCCAGCAGTCTTGTTGGATCCCGAAACATTCAGTACTTC. Translated, it gives CASSLVGSRNIQYF.

The V gene is TRBV20-1, the J gene TRBJ2-1; D ambiguous. The CDR3 loop spans 15 amino acids. V shed 1 base and J shed 0 bases, with 10 bases lying between them. The germline V gene has CDR1 DFQATT and CDR2 SNEGSKA (reference sequence). CDR3: CSARASSHSYNEQFF. CDR3 coding DNA: TGCAGTGCTAGAGCCTCATCCCACTCCTACAATGAGCAGTTCTTC.

The gene calls are TRBV7-9 and TRBJ2-1, with 12 positions matching TRBD1. V lost 5 bases, J lost 7 bases, and 6 bases stayed unmatched. This CDR3 has 15 amino acids. Germline V lookup: CDR1 SEHNR, CDR2 FQNEAQ (reference sequence). CDR3 coding DNA: TGTGCCAGCAGCACGGGACAGGGGGCTGAGAATGAGCAGTTCTTC. This translates into CASSTGQGAENEQFF.

V is TRBV5-5 and J is TRBJ2-2; 11 bases agree with TRBD1. Trimming took 4 bases from V and 3 from J; bases not matched to a gene: 5. The CDR3 sequence is 16 residues long. Germline V gene lookup returns CDR1 SGHKS and CDR2 YYEKEE (reference sequence). The CDR3 nucleotides read TGTGCCAGCAGCGGCGGGACAGGGGGTTACACCGGGGAGCTGTTTTTT. Protein sequence: CASSGGTGGYTGELFF. The full variable domain, its missing parts supplied by reference TRBV5-5 and TRBJ2-2, is DAGVTQSPTHLIKTRGQQVTLRCSPISGHKSVSWYQQVLGQGPQFIFQYYEKEERGRGNFPDRFSARQFPNYSSELNVNALLLGDSALYLCASSGGTGGYTGELFFGEGSRLTVL.

The chain uses TRBV12-3 or TRBV12-4 and TRBJ2-5; 7 nucleotides line up with TRBD1. V shed 5 bases and J 3 bases; nucleotides not matched to a gene: 12. This CDR3 has 16 residues. CDR3: CASSRRQGLSKETQYF. CDR3 in DNA: TGTGCCAGCAGTCGCCGACAGGGTCTATCGAAAGAGACCCAGTACTTC.

This clonotype turned up a few times. A junction boundary mismatches the germline segment, possibly from a read error. J is TRBJ2-3 and V is TRBV4-2; D perhaps matches TRBD2 (5 bases). From germline, CDR1 is LGHNA and CDR2 YNFKEQ. The CDR3 runs to 16 residues. In nucleotides, the CDR3 is TGCGCCAGCAGCCAAGATTTCGGACTGGGCACAGATACGCAGTATTTT. It translates to CASSQDFGLGTDTQYF.

This clonotype was picked up a small number of times. The gene calls are TRBV11-2 and TRBJ1-1; D unresolved. Germline CDR1 and CDR2: SGHAT and FQNNGV. V lost 3 bases, J lost 3 bases, and 8 bases lay in between. The CDR3 contains 13 residues. CDR3 sequence (DNA): TGTGCCAGCAGCTTCTTCCGGGACACTGAAGCTTTCTTT. Protein: CASSFFRDTEAFF.

This clonotype was picked up many times. V usage is TRBV29-1 and J usage is TRBJ2-2; D is ambiguous. The V gene's germline CDR1 is SQVTM and CDR2 ANQGSEA. CDR3 length equals 14 residues. V was shortened by 2 bases and J by 1 base, with 8 bases between the two germline ends. The CDR3 protein is CSVEMTQNTGELFF. CDR3 bases: TGCAGCGTTGAAATGACACAGAACACCGGGGAGCTGTTTTTT.

This chain connects TRBV5-1 to TRBJ2-7, with 11 bases matching TRBD2. V lost 4 bases to trimming and J lost 4 bases; unmatched junction nucleotides: 10. This CDR3 contains 16 residues. CDR1 is SGHRS, CDR2 YFSETQ, per germline. CDR3 coding DNA: TGCGCCAGCAGCCAAATTACTAGCGGGAGTCTTTACGAGCAGTACTTC. It codes for CASSQITSGSLYEQYF.

The chain recombines TRBV27 with TRBJ2-1; D gene uncertain. The CDR3 consists of 14 residues. Germline assignment: CDR1 MNHEY and CDR2 SMNVEV (reference sequence). V was clipped by 2 bases and J by 8 bases, with 13 bases between them. CDR3 nucleotides: TGTGCCAGCAGTTTAGGATCGATCCTAGATGAGCAGTTCTTC. This sequence encodes CASSLGSILDEQFF.